This T cell receptor (beta chain) is drawn from a study of control samples from healthy donors and cancer patients. The CDR3 consists of 19 residues. Germline V CDR1 and CDR2: SGHDN, FVKESK. With 0 bases removed from V and 5 bases from J, the gap between germline ends came to 23 bases. Method: immunoSEQ multiplex PCR; TCRdb's copy keeps in-frame clones and lacks some. Of around 100,000 clones listed, 92% are singletons. The rearrangement links TRBV14 to TRBJ2-1; D is possibly TRBD2 (5 bases). The clonotype comes from a human donor in good health. The donor label of this sample is uncertain. The specimen sequenced was blood. CDR3 loop: CASSQEGSLHGEWNNEQFF. In DNA, the CDR3 is TGTGCCAGCAGCCAAGAGGGGAGTCTACATGGTGAGTGGAACAATGAGCAGTTCTTC. The entire variable domain, with the rest obtained from reference TRBV14 and TRBJ2-1, is as follows: EAGVTQFPSHSVIEKGQTVTLRCDPISGHDNLYWYRRVMGKEIKFLLHFVKESKQDESGMPNNRFLAERTGGTYSTLKVQPAELEDSGVYFCASSQEGSLHGEWNNEQFFGPGTRLTVL.